Detailed here is one TCR beta chain. Its specificity is unknown. Next came a second PCR, run for about 6 to 11 cycles, which used a sample-barcoded 5' primer along with a J-beta primer mix. Template switching added a 12-random-nucleotide identifier to every cDNA molecule. TCRdb independently ran MiXCR on the 5' RACE reads; one entry per CDR3 protein. This table holds 850,000 to 1,300,000 distinct CDR3 sequences, more than 40% found once. The data stem from a study of blood T cells in healthy people across ages. Study overall: With template switching, about one barcoded beta molecule was captured per two T cells. Study-level results: Expanded clonotype shifts may have been confounded, as the donors had an unknown CMV status.

The donors, healthy Caucasians from Russia, were aged roughly 6 to 90. Unmatched junction bases numbered 4, after V lost 3 bases and J lost 5 bases. The germline V gene encodes CDR1 LNHDA and CDR2 SQIVND (reference sequence). This CDR3 region has 15 residues. The genes are TRBV19 and TRBJ2-1, with TRBD2 identical over 10 bases. Source material: blood. The receptor's source is a woman in her fifties or sixties in good health. The CDR3 region has the DNA TGTGCCAGTAGTATTAGCGGGAGGTCTAACAATGAGCAGTTCTTC. As protein: CASSISGRSNNEQFF.